Following are 9 T cell receptor beta chains from one sample sequenced in a study of shared clonotypes between healthy human individuals. TCRdb's copy holds only in-frame clones and misses some; the assay was immunoSEQ multiplex PCR. The sample yields approximately 2.5 million clones, more than 85% seen once. Sequenced material: naive CD4+ T cells from PBMCs. The subset: CD45RA+ positively selected. These receptors originate from a man younger than 35 in good health. Some clones in this sample may be carry-over from other donors' samples.

With respect to this clone: The same CDR3 is also encoded by other DNA sequences in this sample. This chain links TRBV6-5 with TRBJ1-1; TRBD1 matches 10 bases. Trimming removed 5 bases from V and 1 base from J; junction bases left unmatched: 1. Germline CDR1 is MNHEY and CDR2 is SVGAGI. This CDR3 region has 14 residues. CDR3 amino acids: CASSRQGANTEAFF. CDR3 nucleotide sequence: TGTGCCAGCAGTAGACAGGGGGCGAACACTGAAGCTTTCTTT.

This clone occurred once. The CDR3 spells CASSPGTASADTQYF. CDR3 DNA sequence: TGTGCCAGCTCACCCGGGACAGCCAGCGCAGATACGCAGTATTTT. The chain combines TRBV18 with TRBJ2-3, with 7 bases lining up with TRBD1. CDR3 length equals 15 residues. The V gene end was trimmed by 3 bases and the J gene end by 4 bases; junction bases not matched to a gene: 7. Germline V lookup: CDR1 KGHSH, CDR2 LQKENI.

This chain joins TRBV7-9 and TRBJ2-7, with 10 bases lining up with TRBD1. Germline CDR1 and CDR2: SEHNR and FQNEAQ (reference sequence). This CDR3 has 16 residues. V shed 1 base and J 2 bases; nucleotides not matched to a gene: 5. CDR3 loop: CASSLETGGLPYEQYF. CDR3 DNA sequence: TGTGCCAGCAGCTTAGAGACAGGGGGCTTGCCCTACGAGCAGTACTTC.

This sequence joins TRBV11-2 and TRBJ2-1, with no clear D. The length of the CDR3 is 12 residues. V shed 2 bases and J shed 7 bases, with 6 bases lying between them. Germline loops: CDR1 SGHAT, CDR2 FQNNGV. CDR3 DNA sequence: TGTGCCAGCAGCTTATCCGGGAATGAGCAGTTCTTC. Residues: CASSLSGNEQFF.

Notes on this clone: Other DNA sequences of this sample code for an identical CDR3. The rearrangement uses TRBV19 and TRBJ2-3; TRBD1 might be the D (5 bases). CDR3 size: 14 residues. V was pared by 1 base and J by 2 bases, with 7 bases between. The germline CDR1 and CDR2 sequences are LNHDA and SQIVND (reference sequence). The CDR3 coding sequence is TGTGCCAGTAGTATAGGCAGGGTCACAGATACGCAGTATTTT. Amino acid sequence: CASSIGRVTDTQYF.

This sequence joins TRBV4-2 and TRBJ2-3; the D gene is possibly TRBD1 (5 bases). This CDR3 has 15 amino acids. The V and J ends lost 0 bases and 4 bases respectively, with 11 bases between them. Germline values: CDR1 LGHNA, CDR2 YNFKEQ. The CDR3 DNA follows: TGTGCCAGCAGCCAAGATTACAGGTTCTCAGATACGCAGTATTTT. Translated, it gives CASSQDYRFSDTQYF.

This clone was recorded once. This chain uses TRBV6-9 with TRBJ1-5; D ambiguous. Germline V lookup: CDR1 MNHGY, CDR2 SVAAGI. This CDR3 spans 13 amino acids. V was clipped by 6 bases and J by 4 bases, with 10 bases between them. The CDR3 bases are TGTGCCAGCAGCGACAACGCGAATCAGCCCCAGCATTTT. Translated, it gives CASSDNANQPQHF.

CDR3 nucleotide sequence: TGTGCCAGCAGATCGGACCGGGGGACCCAGTACTTC. It yields the protein CASRSDRGTQYF. V gene TRBV6-5 combines with J gene TRBJ2-5, with D perhaps TRBD2 (5 bases). V was trimmed by 6 bases and J by 7 bases, leaving 12 bases between them. The CDR3 contains 12 residues. In germline, CDR1 is MNHEY, CDR2 SVGAGI.

The chain combines TRBV18 with TRBJ2-1, with 9 bases aligning to TRBD2. The CDR3 is made up of 16 amino acids. Trimming cost V 3 bases and J 3 bases; bases outside gene matches: 6. Germline V gene data show CDR1 as KGHSH and CDR2 as LQKENI. This chain's CDR3 is CASSPRLAANYNEQFF. In DNA form, the CDR3 reads TGTGCCAGCTCACCCCGACTAGCGGCCAACTACAATGAGCAGTTCTTC. The variable domain in full, completed from reference TRBV18 and TRBJ2-1, reads NAGVMQNPRHLVRRRGQEARLRCSPMKGHSHVYWYRQLPEEGLKFMVYLQKENIIDESGMPKERFSAEFPKEGPSILRIQQVVRGDSAAYFCASSPRLAANYNEQFFGPGTRLTVL.